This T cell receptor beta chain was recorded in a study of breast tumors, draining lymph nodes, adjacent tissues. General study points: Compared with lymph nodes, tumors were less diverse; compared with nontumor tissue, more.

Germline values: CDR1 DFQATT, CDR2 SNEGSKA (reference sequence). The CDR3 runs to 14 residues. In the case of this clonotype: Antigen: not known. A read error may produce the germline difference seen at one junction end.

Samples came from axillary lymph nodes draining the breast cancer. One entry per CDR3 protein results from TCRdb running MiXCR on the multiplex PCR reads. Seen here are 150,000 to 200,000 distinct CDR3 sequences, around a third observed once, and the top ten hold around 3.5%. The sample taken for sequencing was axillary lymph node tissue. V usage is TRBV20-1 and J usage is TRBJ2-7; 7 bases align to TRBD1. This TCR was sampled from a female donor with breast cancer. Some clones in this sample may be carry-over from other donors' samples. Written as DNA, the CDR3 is TGCAGTGCTAGAGGGGTGACAGGGTCCTCCGAGCAGCACTTC. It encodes CSARGVTGSSEQHF.